This record concerns one T cell receptor beta chain sequence. Its antigen is still unknown. These data belong to a study of OX40 agonist ivuxolimab in advanced cancers. Overall study: The drug used for patients, ivuxolimab, was an agonistic anti-OX40 (CD134) antibody. Partial responses were seen in three patients, one with hepatocellular carcinoma and two with cutaneous melanoma. Study-wide results and limits: At 0.1 to 3.0 mg/kg and by week 6, CD4+ and CD8+ T cells in the blood had expanded clonally.

This CDR3 region has 16 residues. Trimming took 4 bases from V and 0 from J; bases not matched to a gene: 9. The germline V gene has CDR1 SGHNT and CDR2 YYREEE (reference sequence). Sequenced by immunoSEQ multiplex PCR; TCRdb stores in-frame clones only, minus some. The data contain roughly 34,000 clones, over 90% of them singletons. The sample was CD4+ or CD8+ T cells sorted from blood, taken in a trial of the OX40 agonist ivuxolimab. The rearrangement uses TRBV5-4 and TRBJ1-2; TRBD1 aligns across 7 bases. The receptor was derived from an adult with an advanced solid tumor such as melanoma, head and neck, liver or kidney cancer. The CDR3 loop reads CASSKGQDSANYGYTF. The DNA for the CDR3 is TGTGCCAGCAGCAAAGGACAGGACTCAGCTAACTATGGCTACACCTTC.